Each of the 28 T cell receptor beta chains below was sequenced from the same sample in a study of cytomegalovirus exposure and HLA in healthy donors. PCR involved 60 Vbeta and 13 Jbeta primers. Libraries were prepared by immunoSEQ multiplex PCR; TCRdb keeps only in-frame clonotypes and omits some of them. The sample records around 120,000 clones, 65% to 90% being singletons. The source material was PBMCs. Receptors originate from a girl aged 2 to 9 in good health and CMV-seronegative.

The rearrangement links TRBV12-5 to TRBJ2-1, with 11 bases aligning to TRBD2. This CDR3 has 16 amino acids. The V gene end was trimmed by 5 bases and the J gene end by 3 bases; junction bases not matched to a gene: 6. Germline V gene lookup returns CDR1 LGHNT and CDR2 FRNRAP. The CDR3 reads CASGATGTSGYNEQFF. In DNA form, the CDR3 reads TGTGCTAGTGGTGCCACCGGGACTAGCGGCTACAATGAGCAGTTCTTC.

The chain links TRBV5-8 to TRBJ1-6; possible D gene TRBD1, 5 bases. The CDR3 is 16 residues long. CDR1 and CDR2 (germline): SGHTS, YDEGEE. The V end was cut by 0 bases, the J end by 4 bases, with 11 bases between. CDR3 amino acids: CASSLAGESYNSPLHF. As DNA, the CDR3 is TGTGCCAGCAGCTTGGCGGGGGAATCTTATAATTCACCCCTCCACTTT. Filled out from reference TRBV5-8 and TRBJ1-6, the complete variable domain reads EAGVTQSPTHLIKTRGQQATLRCSPISGHTSVYWYQQALGLGLQFLLWYDEGEERNRGNFPPRFSGRQFPNYSSELNVNALELEDSALYLCASSLAGESYNSPLHFGNGTRLTVT.

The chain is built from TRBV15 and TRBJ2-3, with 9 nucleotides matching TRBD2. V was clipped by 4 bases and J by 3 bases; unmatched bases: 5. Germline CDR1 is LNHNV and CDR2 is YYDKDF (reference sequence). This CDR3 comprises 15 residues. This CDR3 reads CATSTLAGATDTQYF. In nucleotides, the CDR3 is TGTGCCACCAGCACCTTAGCGGGGGCGACAGATACGCAGTATTTT.

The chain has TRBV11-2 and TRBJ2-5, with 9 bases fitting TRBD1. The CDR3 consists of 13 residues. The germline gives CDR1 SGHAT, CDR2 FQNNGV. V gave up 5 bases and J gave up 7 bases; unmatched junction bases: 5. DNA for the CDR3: TGTGCCAGCAGCCTACAGGGGGCCGGGACCCAGTACTTC. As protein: CASSLQGAGTQYF.

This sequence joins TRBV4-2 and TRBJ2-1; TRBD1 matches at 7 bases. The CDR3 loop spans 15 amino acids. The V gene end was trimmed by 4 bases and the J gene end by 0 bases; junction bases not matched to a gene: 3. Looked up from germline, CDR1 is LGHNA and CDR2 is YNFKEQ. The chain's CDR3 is CASSLDRSSYNEQFF. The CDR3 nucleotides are TGTGCCAGCAGCCTGGACAGGAGCTCCTACAATGAGCAGTTCTTC.

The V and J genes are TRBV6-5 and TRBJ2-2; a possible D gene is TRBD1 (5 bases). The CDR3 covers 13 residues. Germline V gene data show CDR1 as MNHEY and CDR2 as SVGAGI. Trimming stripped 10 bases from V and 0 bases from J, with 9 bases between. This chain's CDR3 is CATWTPNTGELFF. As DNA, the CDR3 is TGTGCCACCTGGACACCGAACACCGGGGAGCTGTTTTTT.

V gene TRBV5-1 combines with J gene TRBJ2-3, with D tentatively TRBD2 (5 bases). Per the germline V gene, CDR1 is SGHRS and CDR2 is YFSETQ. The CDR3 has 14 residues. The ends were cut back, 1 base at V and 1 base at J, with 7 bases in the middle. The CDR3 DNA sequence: TGCGCCAGCAGCTTGCAGGAGGGCACAGATACGCAGTATTTT. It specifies CASSLQEGTDTQYF.

The chain's CDR3 is CATSRDRGNQPQHF. Written as DNA, the CDR3 is TGTGCCACCAGCAGAGATAGGGGGAACCAGCCCCAGCATTTT. The rearrangement links TRBV15 to TRBJ1-5, with D perhaps matching TRBD1 (6 bases). CDR1 and CDR2 (germline): LNHNV, YYDKDF (reference sequence). V was shortened by 0 bases and J by 7 bases, with 10 bases between the two germline ends. This CDR3 is 14 amino acids long.

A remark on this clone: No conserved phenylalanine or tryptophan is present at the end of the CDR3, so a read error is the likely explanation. CDR3: CASSSGQGINEKLFV. The CDR3 DNA follows: TGCGCCAGCAGCTCGGGACAGGGGATTAATGAAAAACTGTTTGTT. The chain combines TRBV5-1 with TRBJ1-4, with 10 bases identical to TRBD1. V lost 3 bases and J lost 4; bases outside the gene matches: 3. This CDR3 is 15 amino acids long. Germline values: CDR1 SGHRS, CDR2 YFSETQ.

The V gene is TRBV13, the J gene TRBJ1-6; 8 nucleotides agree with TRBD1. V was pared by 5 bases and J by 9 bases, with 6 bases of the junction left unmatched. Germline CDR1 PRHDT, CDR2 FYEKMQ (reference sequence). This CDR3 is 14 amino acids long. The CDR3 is CASSQTGEGSPLHF. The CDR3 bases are TGTGCCAGCAGCCAGACAGGGGAAGGTTCACCCCTCCACTTT. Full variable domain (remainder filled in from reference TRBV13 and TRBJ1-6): AAGVIQSPRHLIKEKRETATLKCYPIPRHDTVYWYQQGPGQDPQFLISFYEKMQSDKGSIPDRFSAQQFSDYHSELNMSSLELGDSALYFCASSQTGEGSPLHFGNGTRLTVT.

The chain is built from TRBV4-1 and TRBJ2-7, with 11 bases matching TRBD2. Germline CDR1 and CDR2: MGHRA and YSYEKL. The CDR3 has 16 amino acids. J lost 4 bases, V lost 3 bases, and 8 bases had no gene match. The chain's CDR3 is CASSHRSGTSGYEQYF. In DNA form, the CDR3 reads TGCGCCAGCAGCCATCGCTCCGGGACTAGCGGATACGAGCAGTACTTC.

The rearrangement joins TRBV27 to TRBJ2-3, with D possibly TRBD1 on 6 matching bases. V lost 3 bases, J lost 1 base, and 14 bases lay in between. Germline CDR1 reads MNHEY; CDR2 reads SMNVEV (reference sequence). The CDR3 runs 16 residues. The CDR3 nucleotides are TGTGCCAGCAGTTTTCAGGGGATGGGGGGCACAGATACGCAGTATTTT. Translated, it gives CASSFQGMGGTDTQYF.

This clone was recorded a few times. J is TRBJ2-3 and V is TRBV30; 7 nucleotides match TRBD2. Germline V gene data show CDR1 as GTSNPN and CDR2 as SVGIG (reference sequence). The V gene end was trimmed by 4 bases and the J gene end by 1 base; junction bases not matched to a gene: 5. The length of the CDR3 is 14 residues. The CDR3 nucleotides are TGTGCCTGGAAGGGAGGGGCCGGCACAGATACGCAGTATTTT. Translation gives CAWKGGAGTDTQYF.

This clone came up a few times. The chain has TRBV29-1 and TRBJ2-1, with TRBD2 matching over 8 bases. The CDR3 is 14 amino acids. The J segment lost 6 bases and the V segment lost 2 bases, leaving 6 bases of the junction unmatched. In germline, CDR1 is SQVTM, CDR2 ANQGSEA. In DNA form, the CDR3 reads TGCAGCGTTGAACACGGGCTAGCGGGCAATGAGCAGTTCTTC. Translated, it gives CSVEHGLAGNEQFF.

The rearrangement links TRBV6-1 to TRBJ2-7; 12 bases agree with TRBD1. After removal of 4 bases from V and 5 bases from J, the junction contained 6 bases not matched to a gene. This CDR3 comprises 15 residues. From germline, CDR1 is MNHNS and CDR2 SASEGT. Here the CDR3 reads CASSVTGTGGDEQYF. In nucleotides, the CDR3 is TGTGCCAGCAGTGTCACCGGGACAGGGGGCGACGAGCAGTACTTC.

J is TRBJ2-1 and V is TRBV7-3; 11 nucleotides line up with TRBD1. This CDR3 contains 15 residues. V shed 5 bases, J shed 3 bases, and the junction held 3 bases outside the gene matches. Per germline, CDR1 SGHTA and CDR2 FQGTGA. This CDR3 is CASSRGTGGYNEQFF. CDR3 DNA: TGTGCCAGCAGCCGGGGGACAGGGGGCTACAATGAGCAGTTCTTC.

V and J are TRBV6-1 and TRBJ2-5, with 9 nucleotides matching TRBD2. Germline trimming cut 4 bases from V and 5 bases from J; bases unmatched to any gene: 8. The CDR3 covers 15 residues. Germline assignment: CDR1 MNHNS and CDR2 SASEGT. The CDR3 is CASSVSGGPQETQYF. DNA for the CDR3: TGTGCCAGCAGTGTGAGCGGGGGGCCACAGGAGACCCAGTACTTC.

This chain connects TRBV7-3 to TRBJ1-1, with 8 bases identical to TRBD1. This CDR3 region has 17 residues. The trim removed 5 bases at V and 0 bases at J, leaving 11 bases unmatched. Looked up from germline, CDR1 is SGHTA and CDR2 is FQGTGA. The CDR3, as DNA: TGTGCCAGCAGCCTATCTGGGGGACAGGCCTTGAACACTGAAGCTTTCTTT. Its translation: CASSLSGGQALNTEAFF.

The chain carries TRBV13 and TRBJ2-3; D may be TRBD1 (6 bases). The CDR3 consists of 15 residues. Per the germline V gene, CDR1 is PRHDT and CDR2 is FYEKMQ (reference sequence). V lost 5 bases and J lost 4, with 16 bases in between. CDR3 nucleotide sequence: TGTGCCAGCAGCCCGCGCAGGGGTGGTTCAGATACGCAGTATTTT. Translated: CASSPRRGGSDTQYF.

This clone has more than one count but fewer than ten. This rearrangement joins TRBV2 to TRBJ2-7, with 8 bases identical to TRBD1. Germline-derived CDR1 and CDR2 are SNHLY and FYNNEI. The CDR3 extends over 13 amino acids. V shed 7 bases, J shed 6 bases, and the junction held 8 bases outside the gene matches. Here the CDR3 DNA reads TGTGCCAGCAACCCGACAGGGGAAGGCGAGCAGTACTTC. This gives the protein CASNPTGEGEQYF.

The CDR3 DNA reads TGTGCCAGTAAGGGACTAGCGGGACCAGATACGCAGTATTTT. Translation gives CASKGLAGPDTQYF. V and J are TRBV28 and TRBJ2-3; TRBD2 matches at 13 bases. Germline CDR1 MDHEN, CDR2 SYDVKM. The CDR3 spans 14 residues. Germline trimming cut 9 bases from V and 4 bases from J; bases unmatched to any gene: 4.

CDR3 DNA sequence: TGTGCTAGTGGTTTGGTACCGGGAGCACCTGACAATGAGCAGTTCTTC. Translating it yields CASGLVPGAPDNEQFF. The chain combines TRBV12-5 with TRBJ2-1, with D tentatively TRBD2 (6 bases). This CDR3 spans 16 amino acids. Germline CDR1 reads LGHNT; CDR2 reads FRNRAP. V was cut by 0 bases and J by 5 bases, with 14 bases left in between.

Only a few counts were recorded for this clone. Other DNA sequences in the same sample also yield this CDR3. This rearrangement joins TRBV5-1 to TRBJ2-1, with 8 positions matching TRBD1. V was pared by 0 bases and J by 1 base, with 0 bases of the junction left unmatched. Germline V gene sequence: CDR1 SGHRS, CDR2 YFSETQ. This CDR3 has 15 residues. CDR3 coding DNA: TGCGCCAGCAGCTTGGGACAGGGGTCCTACAATGAGCAGTTCTTC. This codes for CASSLGQGSYNEQFF.

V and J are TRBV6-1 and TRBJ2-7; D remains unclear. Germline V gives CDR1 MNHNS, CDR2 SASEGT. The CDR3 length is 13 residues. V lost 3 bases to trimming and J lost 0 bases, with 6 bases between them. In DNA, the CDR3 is TGTGCCAGCAGTGAGTCTTTCTCCTACGAGCAGTACTTC. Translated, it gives CASSESFSYEQYF.

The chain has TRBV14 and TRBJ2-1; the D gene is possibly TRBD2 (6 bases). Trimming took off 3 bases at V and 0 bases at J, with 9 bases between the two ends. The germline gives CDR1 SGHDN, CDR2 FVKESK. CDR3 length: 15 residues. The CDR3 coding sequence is TGTGCCAGCAGCCACCTAGCGAACTCCTACAATGAGCAGTTCTTC. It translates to CASSHLANSYNEQFF.

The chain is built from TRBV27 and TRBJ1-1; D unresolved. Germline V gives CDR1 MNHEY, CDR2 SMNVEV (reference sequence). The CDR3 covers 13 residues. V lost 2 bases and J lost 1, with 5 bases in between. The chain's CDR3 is CASSLGRNTEAFF. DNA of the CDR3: TGTGCCAGCAGTTTAGGCAGGAACACTGAAGCTTTCTTT.

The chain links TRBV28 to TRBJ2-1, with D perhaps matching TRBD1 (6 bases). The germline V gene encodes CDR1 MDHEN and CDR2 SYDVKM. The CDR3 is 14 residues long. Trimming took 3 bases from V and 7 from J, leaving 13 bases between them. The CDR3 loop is CASSLRDIFNEQFF. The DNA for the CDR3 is TGTGCCAGCAGTTTGAGGGACATTTTTAATGAGCAGTTCTTC.

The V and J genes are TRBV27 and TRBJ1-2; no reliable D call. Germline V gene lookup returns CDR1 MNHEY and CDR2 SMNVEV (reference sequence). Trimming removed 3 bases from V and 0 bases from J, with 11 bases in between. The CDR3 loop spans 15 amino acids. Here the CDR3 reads CASSLGAEPNYGYTF. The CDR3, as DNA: TGTGCCAGCAGTTTGGGAGCCGAACCTAACTATGGCTACACCTTC.